Listed below are T cell receptor beta chains from one sample, sequenced in a study of blood T cell repertoires in COVID-19. The protocol was immunoSEQ multiplex PCR, while the TCRdb copy is restricted to in-frame clones and leaves out a portion. Of around 180,000 clones in the sample, 75% to 85% are singletons; the top ten hold 9.5% to 15%. The specimen was peripheral blood. The receptors come from a woman aged 80 or over with COVID-19, enrolled during active disease. The CDR3 runs from the conserved cysteine through the conserved F or W. The D gene is left open where the match is weak. A row's size may be missing; if present it is once, few, many or a size class.

J gene	clone size	V gene	D gene	CDR3 DNA	CDR3 protein
TRBJ1-6	-	TRBV10-3	TRBD1	TGTGCCATCAGAGGACAGGGGGCGGCGGATAATTCACCCCTCCACTTT	CAIRGQGAADNSPLHF
TRBJ1-1	-	TRBV27	-	TGTGCCAGCAGAGCACAGGGTTTCGCTGAAGCTTTCTTT	CASRAQGFAEAFF
TRBJ1-1	-	TRBV5-4	TRBD1	TGTGCCAGCAGCGACCGCGGACAGGGACTTATGAACACTGAAGCTTTCTTT	CASSDRGQGLMNTEAFF
TRBJ1-6	-	TRBV6-5	TRBD1	TGTGCCAGCAGTTTGGGACAGCGGTCACCCCTCCACTTT	CASSLGQRSPLHF
TRBJ1-4	many	TRBV5-1	-	TGCGCCAGCAGCATGCTAGACCCTCGGGGTGAAAAACTGTTTTTT	CASSMLDPRGEKLFF
TRBJ2-2	few	TRBV9	TRBD2	TGTGCCAGCAACCAACTAGCGGGGGACGGGGAGCTGTTTTTT	CASNQLAGDGELFF
TRBJ2-3	-	TRBV6-6	-	TGTGCCAGCAGTCGTTCTTTTGGAGGGACAGATACGCAGTATTTT	CASSRSFGGTDTQYF
TRBJ1-3	-	TRBV3-1/TRBV3-2	TRBD1	TGTGCCAGCAGCCGACTCCTTGCAGGGGGAGGTGGAAACACCATATATTTT	CASSRLLAGGGGNTIYF
TRBJ2-1	-	TRBV9	TRBD2	TGTGCCAGCAGCGTAGTCATAGCGGGCCACAATGAGCAGTTCTTC	CASSVVIAGHNEQFF
TRBJ2-7	-	TRBV10-3	-	TGTGCCATCAGTGAGGGTACAGGCTCCTACGAGCAGTACTTC	CAISEGTGSYEQYF
TRBJ2-5	-	TRBV28	TRBD1	TGTGCCAGCAGTTCGGACAGGGGGGCGGAGACCCAGTACTTC	CASSSDRGAETQYF
TRBJ2-5	-	TRBV20-1	-	TGCAGTGCTAGTCAGGGGTGGTACCAAGAGACCCAGTACTTC	CSASQGWYQETQYF
TRBJ1-5	-	TRBV4-3	-	TGCGCCAGCAGCCAAGGGCTAAGCGGCAATCAGCCCCAGCATTTT	CASSQGLSGNQPQHF
TRBJ2-7	-	TRBV6-6	-	TGTGCCAGCAGGGCGGGACGGGGGTTCGACGAGCAGTACTTC	CASRAGRGFDEQYF
TRBJ2-3	-	TRBV24-1	TRBD2	TGTGCCACCAGTGGTTGGGCGGGGGGCTTCGCAGATACGCAGTATTTT	CATSGWAGGFADTQYF
TRBJ1-2	-	TRBV11-3	TRBD1	TGTGCCAGCAGCTTCAGGACAGGGGGCACTACTAACTATGGCTACACCTTC	CASSFRTGGTTNYGYTF
TRBJ2-7	-	TRBV5-6	TRBD1	TGTGCCAGCAGCTTGGAGTTAGTGACAGGGAGACCCTACGAGCAGTACTTC	CASSLELVTGRPYEQYF
TRBJ2-5	-	TRBV29-1	-	TGCAGCGCACGACTAGGTTTGGAGACCCAGTACTTC	CSARLGLETQYF
TRBJ2-7	-	TRBV6-5	TRBD1	TGTGCCAGCAGTTACCCCTCCGAAGACAGGGGGAACGAGCAGTACTTC	CASSYPSEDRGNEQYF
TRBJ1-2	few	TRBV4-2	-	TGTGCCAGCAGCCAGTTACTCCACAGGGAGAGAAACTATGGCTACACCTTC	CASSQLLHRERNYGYTF
TRBJ2-7	-	TRBV7-9	-	TGTGCCAGCAGCCTCGCGGGCAGCTCCTACGAGCAGTACTTC	CASSLAGSSYEQYF
TRBJ2-3	-	TRBV5-1	-	TGCGCCAGCAGCTTGGCCCTCGATTCGAGGGCTAGCACAGATACGCAGTATTTT	CASSLALDSRASTDTQYF
TRBJ1-5	-	TRBV4-1	-	TGCGCCAGCAGCCAAGGGTTAAGGCGTAGCACTAATCAGCCCCAGCATTTT	CASSQGLRRSTNQPQHF
TRBJ2-1	-	TRBV5-1	TRBD2	TGCGCCAGCAGCCGCGGACTAGCGGGAGCTATTATAGATGAGCAGTTCTTC	CASSRGLAGAIIDEQFF
TRBJ1-2	-	TRBV4-3	TRBD1	TGCGCCAGCAGCCATGGACAGGGGTATGGCTACACCTTC	CASSHGQGYGYTF
TRBJ1-2	-	TRBV2	-	TGTGCCAGCAAGCCAGGGTTAGACTATGGCTACACCTTC	CASKPGLDYGYTF
TRBJ2-1	-	TRBV15	TRBD1	TGTGCCACCAGCCGCCCGACAGGGTCGAGTGAGCAGTTCTTC	CATSRPTGSSEQFF
TRBJ1-1	once	TRBV28	-	TGTGCCAGCAGTTCCTACCGCCTCGACAGGATGGGAGATTGGGGCACTGAAGCTTTCTTT	CASSSYRLDRMGDWGTEAFF
TRBJ2-1	few	TRBV29-1	-	TGCAGCACACGGGGGACCTCCTACAATGAGCAGTTCTTC	CSTRGTSYNEQFF
TRBJ2-3	-	TRBV6-5	-	TGTGCCAGCAGTACGGTAGCCTTCAGCACAGATACGCAGTATTTT	CASSTVAFSTDTQYF
TRBJ1-2	-	TRBV9	-	TGTGCCAGCAGCGTATTCCCAGGGCCTTATGGCTACACCTTC	CASSVFPGPYGYTF
TRBJ1-4	-	TRBV5-5	-	TGTGCCAGCAGCTTCGGGCAGGGTAATGAAAAACTGTTTTTT	CASSFGQGNEKLFF
TRBJ2-1	-	TRBV2	TRBD1	TGTGCCAGCAGTCAAGACAGGGGCAATGAGCAGTTCTTC	CASSQDRGNEQFF
TRBJ2-1	-	TRBV7-2	-	TGTGCCAGCAGCTTATCCCCCCTCTATAATGAGCAGTTCTTC	CASSLSPLYNEQFF
TRBJ2-3	-	TRBV28	TRBD2	TGTGCCAGCAGTTTTGAGCGGGGCTACACAGATACGCAGTATTTT	CASSFERGYTDTQYF
TRBJ2-1	-	TRBV14	-	TGTGCCAGCAGCCCCGGGAACTCCTACAATGAGCAGTTCTTC	CASSPGNSYNEQFF
TRBJ2-7	-	TRBV2	-	TGTGCCACCGGGAGACATATCTACGAGCAGTACTTC	CATGRHIYEQYF
TRBJ1-2	once	TRBV4-2	TRBD1	TGTGCCAGCAGCGACCATGGACAGGGACTTAACTATGGCTACACCTTC	CASSDHGQGLNYGYTF
TRBJ2-1	-	TRBV20-1	-	TGCAGTGCTAGAGAGGGGAGTGAGCAGTTCTTC	CSAREGSEQFF
TRBJ1-2	-	TRBV19	-	TGTGCCAGTAGAGTTAGGGAGAACTATGGCTACACCTTC	CASRVRENYGYTF
TRBJ2-3	-	TRBV5-1	TRBD1	TGCGCCAGCAGCTTGAGGGACAGACGCACAGATACGCAGTATTTT	CASSLRDRRTDTQYF
TRBJ2-3	-	TRBV29-1	TRBD2	TGCAGCGTTAGCCTAGCGGGGGGCACAGATACGCAGTATTTT	CSVSLAGGTDTQYF
TRBJ2-5	-	TRBV18	-	TGTGCCAGCTCACCTCAAGCGGGTAAAGAGACCCAGTACTTC	CASSPQAGKETQYF
TRBJ1-3	few	TRBV28	TRBD1	TGTGCCAGCGGTTCAATGGGACAGGGTCGCTCTGGAAACACCATATATTTT	CASGSMGQGRSGNTIYF
TRBJ1-3	-	TRBV28	-	TGTGCCAGCAGTTTAGCAGGGTTCGGAAACACCATATATTTT	CASSLAGFGNTIYF
TRBJ1-1	-	TRBV7-9	-	TGTGCCAGCAGCTGGAGCACTGAAGCTTTCTTT	CASSWSTEAFF
TRBJ1-2	-	TRBV18	-	TGTGCCAGCTCACCAGGGGAGAGTGGCTACACCTTC	CASSPGESGYTF
TRBJ2-7	-	TRBV19	TRBD2	TGTGCCAGTAGCACACCCGGACTAGCGGGAGGAGGAGAGCAGTACTTC	CASSTPGLAGGGEQYF
TRBJ1-3	-	TRBV5-4	-	TGTGCCAGCAGCTTGGCAGGGGCAGGAAACACCATATATTTT	CASSLAGAGNTIYF
TRBJ2-7	-	TRBV6-4	TRBD1	TGTGCCAAATGGACAGGAAGTACCTACGAGCAGTACTTC	CAKWTGSTYEQYF
TRBJ2-3	-	TRBV28	-	TGTGCCAGCAGCCCCGACACCTTCACAGATACGCAGTATTTT	CASSPDTFTDTQYF
TRBJ1-6	-	TRBV5-8	TRBD1	TGTGCCAGCAGCTCCCGGACAGGGGGTGGACCCCTCCACTTT	CASSSRTGGGPLHF
TRBJ2-5	-	TRBV10-3	-	TGTGCCATCAGTGAGTCTCGGTGGCAAGAGACCCAGTACTTC	CAISESRWQETQYF
TRBJ2-7	-	TRBV2	-	TGTGCCAGCAGACGCCGCGGGGACTACGAGCAGTACTTC	CASRRRGDYEQYF
TRBJ2-2	-	TRBV5-1	TRBD1	TGCGCCAGCAGCTTGGGACAGGGGGACGGGGAGCTGTTTTTT	CASSLGQGDGELFF
TRBJ1-3	-	TRBV18	-	TGTGCCAGCTCACCAAGGGGGAGCTCTGGAAACACCATATATTTT	CASSPRGSSGNTIYF
TRBJ1-1	-	TRBV2	TRBD1	TGTGCCAGCACCTGGGACAGGGAAACTTTCTTT	CASTWDRETFF